Each of the 10 T cell receptor beta chains below was sequenced from the same sample in a study of T cell repertoires in cytomegalovirus infection. No cognate antigen is known for these TCRs. TCRdb re-called the reads with MiXCR, one entry per CDR3 protein. The table includes 80,000 or so distinct CDR3 sequences, roughly 40% detected once. Sequenced material: CD8+ T cells from cultured PBMCs, taken from culture after CMV antigen stimulation. Receptors originate from a human donor in good health (CMV status not recorded). Some clones in this sample may be carry-over from other donors' samples.

V usage is TRBV29-1 and J usage is TRBJ1-1, with TRBD1 as a possible D gene (5 bases). V lost 4 bases, J lost 3 bases, and 12 bases lay in between. The length of the CDR3 is 13 residues. Looked up from germline, CDR1 is SQVTM and CDR2 is ANQGSEA. Written as DNA, the CDR3 is TGCAGCGTTGTAGTCCCGGGGGACACTGAAGCTTTCTTT. Its translation: CSVVVPGDTEAFF.

The chain links TRBV7-2 to TRBJ2-3, with TRBD2 matching over 11 bases. Germline trimming cut 4 bases from V and 5 bases from J; bases unmatched to any gene: 8. The CDR3 extends over 16 amino acids. Germline V lookup: CDR1 SGHTA, CDR2 FQGNSA. In DNA form, the CDR3 reads TGTGCCAGCAGCTCCCTTAGCGGGGGGGCCGGAGATACGCAGTATTTT. It translates to CASSSLSGGAGDTQYF.

V usage is TRBV4-1 and J usage is TRBJ2-7, with TRBD1 as a possible D gene (7 bases). Trimming stripped 3 bases from V and 2 bases from J, with 14 bases between. CDR3 length: 15 amino acids. Germline values: CDR1 MGHRA, CDR2 YSYEKL. The CDR3 spells CASSQGGQSTYEQYF. CDR3 in DNA: TGCGCCAGCAGCCAGGGGGGACAGTCTACCTACGAGCAGTACTTC.

This clonotype was found a few times. The rearrangement uses TRBV20-1 and TRBJ2-1, with 7 bases aligning to TRBD1. The CDR3 totals 17 residues. In germline, CDR1 is DFQATT, CDR2 SNEGSKA (reference sequence). With 0 bases clipped from V and 3 bases from J, the junction kept 11 bases outside the gene matches. CDR3 DNA sequence: TGCAGTGCTAGAGATACGCCTGGGACAGCCATCTACAATGAGCAGTTCTTC. It yields the protein CSARDTPGTAIYNEQFF.

The chain has TRBV10-3 and TRBJ1-2, with 8 bases aligning to TRBD1. The CDR3 covers 13 residues. CDR1 ENHRY and CDR2 SYGVKD come from the germline V gene. With 6 bases clipped from V and 5 bases from J, the junction kept 5 bases outside the gene matches. In nucleotides, the CDR3 is TGTGCCATCAGGGAACAGGGGGTATATGGCTACACCTTC. This translates into CAIREQGVYGYTF.

There are many counts of this clonotype. The chain employs TRBV12-3 or TRBV12-4 and TRBJ1-3; D unclear. V lost 6 bases to trimming and J lost 4 bases, with 25 bases between them. The CDR3 covers 18 residues. The CDR3: CASSQGLLSRLAGNTIYF. The CDR3, as DNA: TGTGCCAGCAGCCAAGGTCTCCTATCAAGACTCGCAGGAAACACCATATATTTT.

The chain has TRBV12-3 or TRBV12-4 and TRBJ2-3; 10 bases fit TRBD2. The CDR3 is made up of 16 amino acids. After removal of 0 bases from V and 4 bases from J, the junction contained 4 bases not matched to a gene. The CDR3 nucleotides are TGTGCCAGCAGTTTAGCGCGTCTAGCGGGGGCAGATACGCAGTATTTT. It translates to CASSLARLAGADTQYF.

The chain carries TRBV27 and TRBJ2-1; the D gene could be TRBD1 or TRBD2 (5 bases each). The length of the CDR3 is 13 residues. Germline assignment: CDR1 MNHEY and CDR2 SMNVEV (reference sequence). V was clipped by 3 bases and J by 13 bases, with 16 bases between them. CDR3 residues: CASSFGASGSQFF. DNA of the CDR3: TGTGCCAGCAGTTTCGGGGCGTCCGGCAGTCAGTTCTTC.

The chain combines TRBV7-9 with TRBJ2-3; weak D call: TRBD2 (6 bases). Deletions cut 2 bases from V and 4 bases from J, with 16 bases between. From germline, CDR1 is SEHNR and CDR2 FQNEAQ (reference sequence). The length of the CDR3 is 16 residues. CDR3 nucleotide sequence: TGTGCCAGCAGCTTATCAGTCCTAGCGCCGTCAGATACGCAGTATTTT. The encoded protein is CASSLSVLAPSDTQYF.

This clonotype has more than one count but fewer than ten. The chain uses TRBV25-1 and TRBJ2-1; 12 nucleotides match TRBD1. V shed 5 bases, J shed 5 bases, and the junction held 16 bases outside the gene matches. The CDR3 loop spans 19 amino acids. Per germline, CDR1 MGHDK and CDR2 SYGVNS. This CDR3 is CASSWDRGLLGVKDNEQFF. The CDR3, as DNA: TGTGCCAGCAGTTGGGACAGGGGGCTTTTGGGGGTGAAGGACAATGAGCAGTTCTTC.